This T cell receptor (beta chain) was identified during a study of cytotoxic CD8 clonotypes in ibrutinib-treated CLL. Regarding the study as a whole: Public clonotypes proved infrequent, and on treatment they shrank or remained steady. Baseline clonality, higher than in age-matched healthy donors, tracked circulating CD8+ T-cell counts.

Depth targeted 1 in 200,000 to 1 in 1 million T cells, averaging about 9.2x coverage per clonotype. Assay: immunoSEQ multiplex PCR; the TCRdb copy retains only in-frame clones and omits some. The sample yields 150,000 to 200,000 clones, about 88% seen once. Roughly 2 micrograms of genomic DNA, which was extracted from cryopreserved PBMCs, served as the material used for the TCR beta libraries. In the case of this clone: The antigen remains undetermined.

V was shortened by 3 bases and J by 0 bases, with 6 bases between the two germline ends. CDR1 and CDR2 (germline): MDHEN, SYDVKM. CDR3 length: 14 residues. The chain couples TRBV28 to TRBJ1-5; no reliable D call. The specimen was PBMCs, collected at disease progression, from a patient treated with ibrutinib. The sequence derives from a human donor with chronic lymphocytic leukemia. As DNA, the CDR3 is TGTGCCAGCAGTTTCCCCTCTAGCAATCAGCCCCAGCATTTT. Translation gives CASSFPSSNQPQHF.